The 5 T cell receptor beta chains listed next were all sequenced from one sample in a study of identical twins. TCRdb fed the 5' RACE reads into MiXCR, producing one record per CDR3 protein. This repertoire shows about 300,000 distinct CDR3 sequences, 9% to 15% found once; its top ten account for 7.2%. The same data also went into a second study, on yellow fever vaccine responses in identical twins.

Sequencing was carried out using CD8+ T cells sorted from blood. These receptors were taken from a woman aged 18-35 years in good health.

The chain couples TRBV7-9 to TRBJ2-7; D may be TRBD1 (6 bases). V lost 5 bases, J lost 3 bases, and 17 bases lay in between. The germline gives CDR1 SEHNR, CDR2 FQNEAQ (reference sequence). The CDR3 has 15 amino acids. The CDR3 loop is CASSLGTRGRYEQYF. CDR3 nucleotide sequence: TGTGCCAGCAGCCTTGGGACCAGGGGACGCTACGAGCAGTACTTC.

The chain is built from TRBV10-3 and TRBJ2-2; D is unclear. Germline V gives CDR1 ENHRY, CDR2 SYGVKD. The ends were cut back, 3 bases at V and 7 bases at J, with 9 bases in the middle. The CDR3 has 13 residues. CDR3 in DNA: TGTGCCATCAGTGAAAATCTTTACGGGGAGCTGTTTTTT. It yields the protein CAISENLYGELFF.

The chain combines TRBV12-3 or TRBV12-4 with TRBJ1-1; the match to TRBD1 covers 8 bases. The CDR3 contains 14 residues. J lost 11 bases, V lost 4 bases, and 12 bases had no gene match. CDR3 nucleotides: TGTGCCAGCAGTTCCCCTTGGTCCAGGGGGCGGGCTTTCTTT. The encoded protein is CASSSPWSRGRAFF.

This clonotype was counted only a few times. J is TRBJ1-6 and V is TRBV25-1; D uncertain. Between the trimmed V and J ends, which lost 2 bases and 6 bases, there was a span of 17 bases. Germline CDR1 reads MGHDK; CDR2 reads SYGVNS. This CDR3 contains 17 residues. The CDR3, as DNA: TGTGCCAGCAGTGAAGAGGCGAAGGGCAGCCCTAATTCACCCCTCCACTTT. It codes for CASSEEAKGSPNSPLHF.

There are many counts of this clonotype. The chain employs TRBV7-9 and TRBJ2-1; TRBD2 matches at 9 bases. The V gene's germline CDR1 is SEHNR and CDR2 FQNEAQ (reference sequence). This CDR3 contains 16 residues. The ends lost 5 bases at V and 5 bases at J; junction bases unmatched: 10. CDR3 sequence: CASSPGRERGDNEQFF. The DNA for the CDR3 is TGTGCCAGCAGCCCCGGTCGGGAGCGGGGGGACAATGAGCAGTTCTTC.